The rows below give T cell receptor beta chains drawn from one sample of a study of blood T cell repertoires in COVID-19. TCRdb's copy holds only in-frame clones and misses some; the assay was immunoSEQ multiplex PCR. This sample has about 160,000 clones, with 90% found just once. The material sequenced was peripheral blood. These TCRs come from a man aged 55 to 70 with active or convalescent COVID-19. Both conserved end residues are trimmed from each CDR3. A D gene is named only where the DNA matches it firmly.

v_call: TRBV12-3/TRBV12-4; d_call: .; j_call: TRBJ1-5; cdr3_aa: ASRGGFNQPQH
v_call: TRBV4-1; d_call: TRBD2; j_call: TRBJ2-3; cdr3_aa: ASSQDIPSGGTDTQY
v_call: TRBV4-1; d_call: .; j_call: TRBJ1-6; cdr3_aa: ASSQAGGNWSPLH
v_call: TRBV6-1; d_call: TRBD2; j_call: TRBJ2-2; cdr3_aa: ASSERLATGELF
v_call: TRBV6-5; d_call: .; j_call: TRBJ1-2; cdr3_aa: ASSPEAANYGYT
v_call: TRBV11-3; d_call: .; j_call: TRBJ1-1; cdr3_aa: ASRGGGQNTEAF
v_call: TRBV27; d_call: TRBD2; j_call: TRBJ2-5; cdr3_aa: ASSRTSGGWAQY
v_call: TRBV5-1; d_call: TRBD1; j_call: TRBJ2-7; cdr3_aa: ASGRDRGKYEQY
v_call: TRBV3-1/TRBV3-2; d_call: .; j_call: TRBJ2-6; cdr3_aa: ASSPDISGANVLT
v_call: TRBV5-4; d_call: .; j_call: TRBJ2-7; cdr3_aa: ASSFWGTPLYEQY
v_call: TRBV3-1/TRBV3-2; d_call: .; j_call: TRBJ2-5; cdr3_aa: ASSQPVTGQETQY
v_call: TRBV3-1/TRBV3-2; d_call: TRBD2; j_call: TRBJ2-1; cdr3_aa: ASNTAGGTYNEQF
v_call: TRBV11-1; d_call: TRBD1; j_call: TRBJ1-2; cdr3_aa: ASPGQAYGYT
v_call: TRBV7-9; d_call: TRBD1; j_call: TRBJ2-7; cdr3_aa: ASSPIDRVYEQY
v_call: TRBV6-6; d_call: TRBD1; j_call: TRBJ2-7; cdr3_aa: ASSYAGQEFSYEQY
v_call: TRBV2; d_call: .; j_call: TRBJ2-2; cdr3_aa: ASKKMDTTNTGELF
v_call: TRBV5-5; d_call: .; j_call: TRBJ1-2; cdr3_aa: ASSFDRRGYT
v_call: TRBV19; d_call: TRBD1; j_call: TRBJ1-2; cdr3_aa: ASSIDRDRVNGYT
v_call: TRBV10-3; d_call: .; j_call: TRBJ1-5; cdr3_aa: AISEDSYSNQPQH
v_call: TRBV5-1; d_call: .; j_call: TRBJ1-2; cdr3_aa: ASSLVAGDGYT
v_call: TRBV19; d_call: .; j_call: TRBJ1-1; cdr3_aa: ASSNRTPRRGGNTEAF
v_call: TRBV12-3/TRBV12-4; d_call: .; j_call: TRBJ1-2; cdr3_aa: ASTPDRNYGYT
v_call: TRBV28; d_call: .; j_call: TRBJ1-2; cdr3_aa: ASVGGGYGYT
v_call: TRBV7-8; d_call: .; j_call: TRBJ2-1; cdr3_aa: ASSFDRLSYNEQF
v_call: TRBV20-1; d_call: .; j_call: TRBJ1-1; cdr3_aa: SARVSDKAF
v_call: TRBV19; d_call: TRBD1; j_call: TRBJ1-2; cdr3_aa: ASSTRDRNYGYT
v_call: TRBV5-1; d_call: .; j_call: TRBJ2-1; cdr3_aa: ASSLATGVYNEQF
v_call: TRBV7-7; d_call: TRBD1; j_call: TRBJ2-2; cdr3_aa: ASSASGTETGELF
v_call: TRBV4-1; d_call: .; j_call: TRBJ2-7; cdr3_aa: ASSLFLGEQY
v_call: TRBV7-2; d_call: .; j_call: TRBJ1-1; cdr3_aa: ASSLGPRQQNTEAF
v_call: TRBV7-6; d_call: TRBD2; j_call: TRBJ2-1; cdr3_aa: ASRLGTSLYNEQF
v_call: TRBV5-1; d_call: .; j_call: TRBJ2-3; cdr3_aa: ASSLDITDTQY
v_call: TRBV11-3; d_call: .; j_call: TRBJ2-1; cdr3_aa: ASSLDSGGSYYNEQF
v_call: TRBV6-1; d_call: .; j_call: TRBJ2-4; cdr3_aa: ASSEWAGTNIQY
v_call: TRBV28; d_call: .; j_call: TRBJ1-4; cdr3_aa: ASGPNEKLF
v_call: TRBV5-1; d_call: TRBD2; j_call: TRBJ2-3; cdr3_aa: ASSLEGLAGGADTQY
v_call: TRBV7-2; d_call: TRBD2; j_call: TRBJ2-7; cdr3_aa: ASTLLAGSLSEQY
v_call: TRBV5-1; d_call: .; j_call: TRBJ1-1; cdr3_aa: ASSPRGTGTEAF
v_call: TRBV20-1; d_call: .; j_call: TRBJ1-4; cdr3_aa: SAKYREGVF
v_call: TRBV28; d_call: .; j_call: TRBJ1-2; cdr3_aa: ASSLRDGYT
v_call: TRBV5-1; d_call: .; j_call: TRBJ2-7; cdr3_aa: ASSLAQSYEQY
v_call: TRBV18; d_call: .; j_call: TRBJ2-2; cdr3_aa: ASSPLVEDIGELF
v_call: TRBV7-2; d_call: TRBD2; j_call: TRBJ2-5; cdr3_aa: ASSLAGAGGETQY
v_call: TRBV7-8; d_call: .; j_call: TRBJ1-6; cdr3_aa: ASSSRGYNSPLH
v_call: TRBV9; d_call: TRBD1; j_call: TRBJ1-2; cdr3_aa: ASSGGTGGLGYT
v_call: TRBV6-1; d_call: TRBD2; j_call: TRBJ2-2; cdr3_aa: ASGDSGSISGELF
v_call: TRBV18; d_call: TRBD1; j_call: TRBJ1-2; cdr3_aa: ASSPNGQGDSYT